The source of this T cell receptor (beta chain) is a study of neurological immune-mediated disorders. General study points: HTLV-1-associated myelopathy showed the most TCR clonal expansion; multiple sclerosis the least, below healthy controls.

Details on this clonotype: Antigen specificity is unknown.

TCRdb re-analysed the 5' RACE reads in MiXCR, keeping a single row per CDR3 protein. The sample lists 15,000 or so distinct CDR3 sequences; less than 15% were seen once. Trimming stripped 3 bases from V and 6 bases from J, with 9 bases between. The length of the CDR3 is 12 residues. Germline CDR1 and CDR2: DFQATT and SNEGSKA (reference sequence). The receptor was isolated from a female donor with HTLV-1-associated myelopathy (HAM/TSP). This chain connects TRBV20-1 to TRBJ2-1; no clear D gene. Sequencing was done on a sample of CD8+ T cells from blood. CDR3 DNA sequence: TGCAGTGCTAGTATAGGGTTCAATGAGCAGTTCTTC. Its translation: CSASIGFNEQFF.